This T cell receptor (beta chain) was found in a study of tumor-infiltrating lymphocytes in primary liver carcinoma. Study outcomes and limitations: Lower overlap was observed for tumor-adjacent and tumor-blood pairs relative to tumor region pairs. Against blood, tumors held a significantly higher top-250-clone fraction (p = 0.039).

The CDR3 totals 15 residues. In germline, CDR1 is ENHRY, CDR2 SYGVKD. RNA was extracted from whole blood without cell sorting, alongside germline DNA. No treatment had been given to the patients, who were chronically infected with HBV. Sampling before surgery obtained about 4 milliliters of peripheral blood. Concerning this clonotype itself: The antigen remains unidentified. The junction shows a germline mismatch at one end, possibly a read error.

Constant-region priming of around 490 ng total RNA yielded TCR beta cDNA. The TCR beta library was amplified through three nested multiplex PCR rounds in a modified ARM-PCR procedure. Investigators reported that the first two PCR rounds, at about 9 cycles each, used TRBV1-TRBV30 forward primers with a C-beta reverse primer. From the multiplex PCR reads, TCRdb called clonotypes with MiXCR, one entry per CDR3 protein. This sample yields more than 150,000 distinct CDR3 sequences, of which roughly 60% are seen a single time; 72% belongs to the top ten. The sample comprised peripheral blood. V is TRBV10-3 and J is TRBJ2-4, with a weak D call TRBD1 (6 bases). The clonotype comes from a man aged 35 to 55 with primary liver carcinoma and hepatitis B virus infection. The CDR3 DNA sequence: TGTGCCTTCAGTGAGGGGGTCTCGAGGGGAAACATTCAGTACTTC. Protein sequence: CAFSEGVSRGNIQYF.